A selection of T cell receptor beta chains follows, all from one sample in a study of T cell responses to AZD1222 COVID-19 vaccine. TCRdb's table, derived via immunoSEQ multiplex PCR, lists solely in-frame clones and lacks some. The sample lists over 120,000 clones, about 92% occurring once. This specimen was peripheral blood, taken 28 days after the second AZD1222 dose. The receptors here all came from an adult who received the AZD1222 COVID-19 vaccine. The CDR3 runs from the conserved cysteine through the conserved F or W. A D gene is named only where the DNA matches it firmly. Part of the rows lack a size; the others show once, few, many or a class for expanded clones.

>14|TRBD1|-|TRBJ1-2|TRBV5-4
TGTGCCAGCAGCCCTGAGGGGGCGCGGCGTGGCTACACCTTC
CASSPEGARRGYTF
>16|TRBD2|-|TRBJ2-1|TRBV3-1/TRBV3-2
TGTGCCAGCAGCCGAAGGACTAGCGGTACCTACAATGAGCAGTTCTTC
CASSRRTSGTYNEQFF
>20|-|-|TRBJ2-6|TRBV11-3
TGTGCCAGCAGCCCCGCCCTTATCGGGACTGCAATATCTGGGGCCAACGTCCTGACTTTC
CASSPALIGTAISGANVLTF
>15|-|-|TRBJ1-6|TRBV11-2
TGTGCCAGCAGCTTGAATGGCGGAACTAATTCACCCCTCCACTTT
CASSLNGGTNSPLHF
>12|-|-|TRBJ2-3|TRBV12-2
TGTGCAAGTCCCGCCAGCACAGATACGCAGTATTTT
CASPASTDTQYF
>11|-|-|TRBJ1-3|TRBV29-1
TGCAGCTCCTTGGAAGGAAACACCATATATTTT
CSSLEGNTIYF
>13|-|-|TRBJ2-1|TRBV29-1
TGCAGCGGCGAGGGGGTCCCCTACAATGAGCAGTTCTTC
CSGEGVPYNEQFF
>14|TRBD1|-|TRBJ1-5|TRBV27
TGTGCCAGCAGTCGGACAGGGGGCACTCAGCCCCAGCATTTT
CASSRTGGTQPQHF
>16|-|once|TRBJ1-3|TRBV4-1
TGCGCCAGCAGCCACCTTCTACGGGGTGGAGGAAACACCATATATTTT
CASSHLLRGGGNTIYF
>16|TRBD1|-|TRBJ1-1|TRBV7-9
TGTGCCACCCCCTTAAGGGGACAGGGGATGAACACTGAAGCTTTCTTT
CATPLRGQGMNTEAFF
>11|-|-|TRBJ1-2|TRBV29-1
TGCAGCGTGGGGGACTCCACGGGCTACACCTTC
CSVGDSTGYTF
>15|-|-|TRBJ2-7|TRBV20-1
TGCAGTGCTAGTCGGCGGGGAGGGGGTTTTTTGGAGCAGTACTTC
CSASRRGGGFLEQYF
>12|-|-|TRBJ1-1|TRBV13
TGTGCCAGCAGCCTGAGGTGGGTCGCAGCTTTCTTT
CASSLRWVAAFF
>14|TRBD1|-|TRBJ2-1|TRBV7-9
TGTGCCAGCAGCCCGGGACAGGGAAGCGATGAGCAGTTCTTC
CASSPGQGSDEQFF
>13|TRBD1|few|TRBJ1-2|TRBV30
TGTGCCTGGAGTGTGGGGACAGGGAATGGCTACACCTTC
CAWSVGTGNGYTF
>19|TRBD2|-|TRBJ2-5|TRBV7-6
TGTGCCAGCAGCTTAGGTCCCCCAAGCGGGAGAAGCTACCAAGAGACCCAGTACTTC
CASSLGPPSGRSYQETQYF
>12|-|-|TRBJ1-1|TRBV28
TGTGCCAGCAGTTCAGGGAACACTGAAGCTTTCTTT
CASSSGNTEAFF
>14|TRBD1|once|TRBJ2-1|TRBV9
TGTGCCAGCAGCAACCGGGACAGCTACAATGAGCAGTTCTTC
CASSNRDSYNEQFF
>11|-|-|TRBJ2-1|TRBV28
TGTGCCAGCAGTCCCTACAATGAGCAGTTCTTC
CASSPYNEQFF
>15|-|-|TRBJ2-2|TRBV5-1
TGCGCCAGCAGCTTTTCCGGGGGCGTCACCGGGGAGCTGTTTTTT
CASSFSGGVTGELFF
>14|-|-|TRBJ2-7|TRBV13
TGTGCCAGCAGCCTCCCAGACCGGACCTACGAGCAGTACTTC
CASSLPDRTYEQYF
>16|-|-|TRBJ2-2|TRBV5-6
TGTGCCAGCAGCTCCGGACCACGATCGAACACCGGGGAGCTGTTTTTT
CASSSGPRSNTGELFF
>17|-|few|TRBJ2-1|TRBV7-6
TGTGCCAGCAGCAAATCCCCTCCCGACAGGACTGGGGATGAGCAGTTCTTC
CASSKSPPDRTGDEQFF
>15|TRBD2|-|TRBJ2-3|TRBV5-1
TGCGCCAGCACCCCGACTAGCGGGGAAGCAGATACGCAGTATTTT
CASTPTSGEADTQYF
>16|TRBD2|-|TRBJ2-1|TRBV28
TGTGCCAGCAGTACCACCACTAGCGGGAAGTCCAATGAGCAGTTCTTC
CASSTTTSGKSNEQFF
>17|TRBD2|-|TRBJ2-3|TRBV4-2
TGTGCCAGCAGCCAAGCCGCGGGAGGTTCCCTCACTGATACGCAGTATTTT
CASSQAAGGSLTDTQYF